The clone carrying this T cell receptor (beta chain) is categorized as large. The antigen remains undetermined. The sample has other DNA sequences that encode this CDR3 too. Only in-frame clones appear in the TCRdb table, and some are missing; sequencing was by immunoSEQ multiplex PCR. The sample yields nearly 1,500 clones, around 40% seen once. The CDR3 sequence is 14 residues long. Germline lookup yields CDR1 MNHEY and CDR2 SMNVEV (reference sequence). V was clipped by 6 bases and J by 5 bases; unmatched bases: 4. These data originate in a study of T cells in narcolepsy. Looking at the study overall: Healthy controls were enrolled alongside patients with narcolepsy type 1 or type 2. Study results and caveats: Same-patient CSF and blood CD4+ T cell clonotypes included HCRT-specific and TRIB2-specific autoreactive ones.

The receptor was derived from a human donor with narcolepsy. The chain couples TRBV27 to TRBJ1-4; TRBD1 matches 9 bases. Sequences were obtained from cultured CD8+ T cells from cerebrospinal fluid. The DNA for the CDR3 is TGTGCCAGCAGGACGGGACAGGGAAATGAAAAACTGTTTTTT. It encodes CASRTGQGNEKLFF.